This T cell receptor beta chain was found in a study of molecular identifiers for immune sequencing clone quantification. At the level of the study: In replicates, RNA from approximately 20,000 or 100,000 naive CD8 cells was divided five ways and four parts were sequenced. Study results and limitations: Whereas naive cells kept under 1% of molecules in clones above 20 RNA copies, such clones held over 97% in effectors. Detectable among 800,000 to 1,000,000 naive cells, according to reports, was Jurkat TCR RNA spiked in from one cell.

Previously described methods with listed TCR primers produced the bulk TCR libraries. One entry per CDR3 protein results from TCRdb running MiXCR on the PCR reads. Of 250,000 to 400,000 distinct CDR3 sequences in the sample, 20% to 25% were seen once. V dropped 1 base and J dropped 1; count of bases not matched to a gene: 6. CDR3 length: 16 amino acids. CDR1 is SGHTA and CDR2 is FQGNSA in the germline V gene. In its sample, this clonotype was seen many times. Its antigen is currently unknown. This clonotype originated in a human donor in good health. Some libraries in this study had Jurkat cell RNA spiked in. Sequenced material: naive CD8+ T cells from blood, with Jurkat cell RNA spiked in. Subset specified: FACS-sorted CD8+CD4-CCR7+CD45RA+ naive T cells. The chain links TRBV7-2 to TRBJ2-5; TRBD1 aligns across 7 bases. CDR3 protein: CASSLGPGQLQETQYF. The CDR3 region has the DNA TGTGCCAGCAGCTTAGGCCCGGGACAGCTCCAAGAGACCCAGTACTTC. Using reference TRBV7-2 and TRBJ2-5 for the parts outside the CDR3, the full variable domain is GAGVSQSPSNKVTEKGKDVELRCDPISGHTALYWYRQSLGQGLEFLIYFQGNSAPDKSGLPSDRFSAERTGGSVSTLTIQRTQQEDSAVYLCASSLGPGQLQETQYFGPGTRLLVL.